This note documents a single TCR beta chain sequence. The data were taken from a study of blood T cell repertoires in COVID-19. Study context: Spain, Italy and the United States supplied samples that represented acute and convalescent COVID-19. PBMCs, B-cell-depleted T cells, or T cells were the source of the cDNA or gDNA that made up the material.

In the original processing: Amplifying reference gene primers gave estimates of nucleated cell counts. Assay: immunoSEQ multiplex PCR; the TCRdb copy retains only in-frame clones and omits some. V, J and clone size are those of that table, while D and trimming were read from the DNA. This table holds around 100,000 clones, more than 70% found once. The V gene end was trimmed by 5 bases and the J gene end by 5 bases; junction bases not matched to a gene: 7. The germline V gene encodes CDR1 SEHNR and CDR2 FQNEAQ (reference sequence). The CDR3 extends over 15 amino acids. The source material was peripheral blood. This TCR derives from a woman under 40 with acute or convalescent COVID-19. The chain combines TRBV7-9 with TRBJ2-2; TRBD1 aligns across 8 bases. For the CDR3, the DNA is TGTGCCAGCAGCGCGACACGACAGGGGACCGGGGAGCTGTTTTTT. Amino acids: CASSATRQGTGELFF.